This TCR beta chain was observed in a study of blood T cell repertoires in COVID-19. About the study: Samples representing acute and convalescent COVID-19 were sourced from the United States, Italy and Spain. PBMCs, B-cell-depleted T cells, or T cells provided the cDNA or gDNA that made up the material.

CDR3 size: 13 residues. Germline assignment: CDR1 MGHRA and CDR2 YSYEKL. V was clipped by 0 bases and J by 11 bases, with 13 bases between them. Per the authors' pipeline: Reference gene primer amplification gave estimated nucleated cell counts. Assay: immunoSEQ multiplex PCR; the TCRdb copy retains only in-frame clones and omits some. Clone size and the V and J calls come from that table; the DNA yielded D and trimming. The table includes tens of thousands of clones, 85% to 90% detected once. Sequencing was performed on peripheral blood. The sequence was collected from a human donor in a cohort sampled during active COVID-19. The chain joins TRBV4-1 to TRBJ1-1, with D tentatively TRBD1 (5 bases). CDR3 nucleotides: TGCGCCAGCAGCCAAGATCTCCGGGGGAAGGCTTTCTTT. It is translated as CASSQDLRGKAFF.